This T cell receptor (beta chain) is from a study of regulatory T cells in long-lasting Graves disease. This clonotype was observed at least ten times. As to time point: persistent/refractory GD, antithyroid drugs over 5 years with positive TRAb. After RNA was extracted from PBMCs, the TCR library was made from it. A volume of about 9.9 milliliters of peripheral blood was collected in EDTA tubes. This CDR3 has 16 amino acids. Both iRepertoire HTBI primers and Arm-PCR of CDR3 regions were used to build the TCR beta libraries. TCRdb re-called the multiplex PCR reads with MiXCR, one entry per CDR3 protein. The data contain some 440,000 distinct CDR3 sequences, roughly 20% of them singletons.

The sequence was obtained from a female donor with Graves disease. The chain carries TRBV3-2 and TRBJ2-6; TRBD2, the table's D call, lacks a check against the DNA. TRBV3-2 represents a pseudogene. The material sequenced was peripheral blood mononuclear cells (PBMCs), taken when the disease was refractory, from a patient treated with antithyroid drugs. CDR3 residues: CAGPGLVSPGANVLTF. CDR3 nucleotide sequence: TGTGCCGGACCGGGACTAGTTTCCCCCGGGGCCAACGTCCTGACTTTC.